This TCR beta chain was profiled in a study of blood T cell repertoires in COVID-19. At the level of the study: Some COVID-19 samples were acute and others convalescent; all came from the United States, Italy and Spain. PBMCs, B-cell-depleted T cells, or T cells provided the cDNA or gDNA that made up the material.

Original handling: Using reference gene primer amplification, nucleated cell counts were estimated. Some clones are missing from TCRdb's copy, which holds only in-frame ones; the method was immunoSEQ multiplex PCR. The DNA gave D and trimming, while V, J and clone size come from that table. The repertoire holds some 150,000 clones, about four fifths seen once, with about 0.58% in the top ten. Germline V gene lookup returns CDR1 MDHEN and CDR2 SYDVKM. CDR3 length: 13 residues. Trimming cost V 6 bases and J 5 bases; bases outside gene matches: 4. This sequence originates from a man in his 60s with acute or convalescent COVID-19. The rearrangement uses TRBV28 and TRBJ2-4; TRBD1 matches 7 bases. Sequences were obtained from peripheral blood. In nucleotides, the CDR3 is TGTGCCAGCAGGGCCCAGGGGGAAAACATTCAGTACTTC. Translation: CASRAQGENIQYF.